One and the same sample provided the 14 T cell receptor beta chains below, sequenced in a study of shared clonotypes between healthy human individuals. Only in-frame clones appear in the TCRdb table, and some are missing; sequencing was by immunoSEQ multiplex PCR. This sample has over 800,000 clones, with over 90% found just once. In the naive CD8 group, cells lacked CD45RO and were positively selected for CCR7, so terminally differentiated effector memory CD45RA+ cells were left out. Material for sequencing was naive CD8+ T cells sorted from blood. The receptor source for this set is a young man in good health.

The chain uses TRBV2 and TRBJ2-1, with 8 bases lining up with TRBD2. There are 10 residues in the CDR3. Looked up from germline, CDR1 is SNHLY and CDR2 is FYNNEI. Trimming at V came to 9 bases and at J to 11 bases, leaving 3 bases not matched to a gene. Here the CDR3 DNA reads TGTGCCAGTCTTAGCGGGAAGCAGTTCTTC. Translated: CASLSGKQFF.

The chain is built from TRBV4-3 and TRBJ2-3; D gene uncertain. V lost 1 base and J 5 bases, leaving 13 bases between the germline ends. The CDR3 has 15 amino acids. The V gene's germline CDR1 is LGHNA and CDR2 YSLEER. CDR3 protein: CASSQGYELLDTQYF. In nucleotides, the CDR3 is TGCGCCAGCAGCCAAGGGTACGAGCTCTTAGATACGCAGTATTTT.

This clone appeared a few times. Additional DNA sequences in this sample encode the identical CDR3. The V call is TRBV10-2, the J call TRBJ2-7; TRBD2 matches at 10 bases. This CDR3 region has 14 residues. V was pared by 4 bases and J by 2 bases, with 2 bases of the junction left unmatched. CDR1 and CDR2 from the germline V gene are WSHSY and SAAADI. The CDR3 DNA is TGCGCCAGCAGTGGGACTAGCGGTACCTACGAGCAGTACTTC. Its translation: CASSGTSGTYEQYF.

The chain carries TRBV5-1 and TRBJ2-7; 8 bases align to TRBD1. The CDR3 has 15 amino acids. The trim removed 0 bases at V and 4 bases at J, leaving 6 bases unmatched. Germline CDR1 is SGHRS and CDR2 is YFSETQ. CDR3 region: CASSLGSGGGYEQYF. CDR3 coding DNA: TGCGCCAGCAGCTTGGGATCAGGGGGCGGGTACGAGCAGTACTTC. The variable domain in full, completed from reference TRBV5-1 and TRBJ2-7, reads KAGVTQTPRYLIKTRGQQVTLSCSPISGHRSVSWYQQTPGQGLQFLFEYFSETQRNKGNFPGRFSGRQFSNSRSEMNVSTLELGDSALYLCASSLGSGGGYEQYFGPGTRLTVT.

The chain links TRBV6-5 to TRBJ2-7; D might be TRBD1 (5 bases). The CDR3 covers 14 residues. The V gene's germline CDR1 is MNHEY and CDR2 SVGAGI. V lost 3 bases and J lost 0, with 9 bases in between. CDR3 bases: TGTGCCAGCAGTTATCAACAGGACTCCTACGAGCAGTACTTC. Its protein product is CASSYQQDSYEQYF.

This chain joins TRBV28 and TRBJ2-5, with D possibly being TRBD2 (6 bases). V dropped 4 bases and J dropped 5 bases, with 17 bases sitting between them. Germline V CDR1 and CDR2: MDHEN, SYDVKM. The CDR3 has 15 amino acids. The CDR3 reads CASSSGPLGGETQYF. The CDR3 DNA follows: TGTGCCAGCAGTTCCGGGCCCCTTGGAGGGGAGACCCAGTACTTC.

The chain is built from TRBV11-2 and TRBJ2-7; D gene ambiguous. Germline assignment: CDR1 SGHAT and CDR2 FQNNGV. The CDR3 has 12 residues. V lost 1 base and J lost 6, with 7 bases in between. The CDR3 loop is CASSLAPGEQYF. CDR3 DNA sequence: TGTGCCAGCAGCTTAGCTCCGGGCGAGCAGTACTTC.

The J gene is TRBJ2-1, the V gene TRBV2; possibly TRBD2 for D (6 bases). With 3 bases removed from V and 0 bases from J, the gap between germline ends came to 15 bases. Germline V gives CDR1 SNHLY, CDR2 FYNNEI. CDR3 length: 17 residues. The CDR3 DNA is TGTGCCAGCAGTGATGCTGCCGTGACTAGCTCCTACAATGAGCAGTTCTTC. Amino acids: CASSDAAVTSSYNEQFF.

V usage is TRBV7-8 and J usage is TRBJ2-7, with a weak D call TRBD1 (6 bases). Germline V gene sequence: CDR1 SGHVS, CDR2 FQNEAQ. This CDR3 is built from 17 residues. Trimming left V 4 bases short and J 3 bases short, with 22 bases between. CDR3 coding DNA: TGTGCCAGCAGCTCCCACGGGATCGGGACACAAGTCTACGAGCAGTACTTC. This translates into CASSSHGIGTQVYEQYF.

This CDR3 reads CASSFQAGHTDTQYF. In nucleotides, the CDR3 is TGCGCCAGCAGCTTCCAGGCAGGGCACACAGATACGCAGTATTTT. This chain joins TRBV5-1 and TRBJ2-3, with a tentative D call TRBD1 (5 bases). V shed 2 bases and J shed 2 bases, with 12 bases lying between them. This CDR3 is 15 amino acids long. The germline gives CDR1 SGHRS, CDR2 YFSETQ.

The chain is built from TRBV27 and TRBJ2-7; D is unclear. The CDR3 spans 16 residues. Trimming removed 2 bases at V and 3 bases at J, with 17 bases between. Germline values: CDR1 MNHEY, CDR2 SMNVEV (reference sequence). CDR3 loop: CASSLGSPTVLYEQYF. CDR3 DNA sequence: TGTGCCAGCAGTTTAGGATCACCCACCGTACTCTACGAGCAGTACTTC.

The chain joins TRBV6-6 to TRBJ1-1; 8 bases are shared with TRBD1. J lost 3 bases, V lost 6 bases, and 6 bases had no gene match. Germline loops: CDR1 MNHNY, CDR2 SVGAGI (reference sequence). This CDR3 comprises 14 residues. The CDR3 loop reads CASRLGQVDTEAFF. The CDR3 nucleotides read TGTGCCAGCAGATTGGGACAGGTGGACACTGAAGCTTTCTTT.

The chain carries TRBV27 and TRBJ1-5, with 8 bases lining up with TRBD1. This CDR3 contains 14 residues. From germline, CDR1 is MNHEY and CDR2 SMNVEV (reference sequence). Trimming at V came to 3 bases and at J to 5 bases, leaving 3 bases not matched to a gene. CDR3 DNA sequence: TGTGCCAGCAGTTTGACAGGGGTCCATCAGCCCCAGCATTTT. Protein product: CASSLTGVHQPQHF.

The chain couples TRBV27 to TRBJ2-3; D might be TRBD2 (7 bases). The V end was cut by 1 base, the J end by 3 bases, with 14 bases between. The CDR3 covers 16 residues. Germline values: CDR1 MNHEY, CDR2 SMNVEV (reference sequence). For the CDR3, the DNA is TGTGCCAGCAGTTTATTACAGGGAGGGCGGACAGATACGCAGTATTTT. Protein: CASSLLQGGRTDTQYF.